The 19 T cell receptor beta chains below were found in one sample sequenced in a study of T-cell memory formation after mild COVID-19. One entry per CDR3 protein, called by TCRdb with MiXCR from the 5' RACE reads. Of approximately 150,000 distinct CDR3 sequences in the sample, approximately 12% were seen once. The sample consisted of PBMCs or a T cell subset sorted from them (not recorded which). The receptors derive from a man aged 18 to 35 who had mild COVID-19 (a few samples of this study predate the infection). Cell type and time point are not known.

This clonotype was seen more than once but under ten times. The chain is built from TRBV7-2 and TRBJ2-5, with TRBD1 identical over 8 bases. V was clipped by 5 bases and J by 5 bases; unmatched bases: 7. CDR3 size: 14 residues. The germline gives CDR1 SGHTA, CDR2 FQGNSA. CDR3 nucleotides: TGTGCCAGCAGCCAACAGGGGGGCCTCGAGACCCAGTACTTC. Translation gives CASSQQGGLETQYF.

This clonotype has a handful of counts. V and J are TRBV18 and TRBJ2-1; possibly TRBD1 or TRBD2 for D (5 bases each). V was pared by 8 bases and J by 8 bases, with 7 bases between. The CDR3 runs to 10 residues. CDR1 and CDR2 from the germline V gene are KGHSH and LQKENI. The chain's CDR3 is CASLGDEQFF. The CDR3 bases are TGTGCCAGCCTGGGGGATGAGCAGTTCTTC.

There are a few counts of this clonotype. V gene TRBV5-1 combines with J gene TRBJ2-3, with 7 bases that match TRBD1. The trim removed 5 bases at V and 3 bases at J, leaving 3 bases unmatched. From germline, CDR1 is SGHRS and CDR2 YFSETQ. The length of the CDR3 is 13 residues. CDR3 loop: CASRRGQTDTQYF. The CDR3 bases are TGCGCCAGCAGGAGGGGACAGACAGATACGCAGTATTTT.

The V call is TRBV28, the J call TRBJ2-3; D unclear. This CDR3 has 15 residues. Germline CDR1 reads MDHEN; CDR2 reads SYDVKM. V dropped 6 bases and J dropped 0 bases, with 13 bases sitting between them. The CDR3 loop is CASRTHGGSTDTQYF. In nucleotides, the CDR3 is TGTGCCAGCAGGACACACGGCGGAAGCACAGATACGCAGTATTTT.

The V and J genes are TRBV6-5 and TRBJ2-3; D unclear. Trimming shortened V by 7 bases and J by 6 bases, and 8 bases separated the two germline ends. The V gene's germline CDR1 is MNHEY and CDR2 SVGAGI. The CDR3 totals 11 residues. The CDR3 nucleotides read TGTGCCAGCACCAGACTGGATACGCAGTATTTT. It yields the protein CASTRLDTQYF.

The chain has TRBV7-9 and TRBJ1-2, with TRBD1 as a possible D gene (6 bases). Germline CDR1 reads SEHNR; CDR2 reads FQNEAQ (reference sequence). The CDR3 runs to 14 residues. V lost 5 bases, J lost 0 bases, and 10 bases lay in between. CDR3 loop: CASSLGGANYGYTF. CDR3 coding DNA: TGTGCCAGCAGCCTAGGGGGGGCTAACTATGGCTACACCTTC.

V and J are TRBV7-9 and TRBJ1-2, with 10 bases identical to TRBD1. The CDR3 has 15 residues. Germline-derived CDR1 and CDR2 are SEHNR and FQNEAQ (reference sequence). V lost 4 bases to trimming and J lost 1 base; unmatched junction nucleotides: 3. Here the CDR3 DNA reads TGTGCCAGCAGCTCCGGGACAGGGGTTAACTATGGCTACACCTTC. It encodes CASSSGTGVNYGYTF.

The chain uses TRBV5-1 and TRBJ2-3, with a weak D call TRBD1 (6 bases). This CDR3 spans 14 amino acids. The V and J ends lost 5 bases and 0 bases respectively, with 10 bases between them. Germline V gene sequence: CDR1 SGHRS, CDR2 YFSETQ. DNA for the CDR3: TGCGCCAGCAGGATACAGGGTAGCACAGATACGCAGTATTTT. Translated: CASRIQGSTDTQYF.

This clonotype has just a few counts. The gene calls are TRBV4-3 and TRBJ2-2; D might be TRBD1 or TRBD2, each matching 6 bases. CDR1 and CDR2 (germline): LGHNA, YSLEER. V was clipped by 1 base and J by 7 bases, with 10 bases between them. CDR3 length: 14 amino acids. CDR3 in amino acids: CASSQGGAGGELFF. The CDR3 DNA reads TGCGCCAGCAGCCAAGGGGGGGCTGGCGGGGAGCTGTTTTTT.

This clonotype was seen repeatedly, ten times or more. The CDR3 loop is CASSHGTSNTGELFF. CDR3 coding DNA: TGCGCCAGCAGCCACGGGACTAGCAATACCGGGGAGCTGTTTTTT. This sequence joins TRBV5-1 and TRBJ2-2; 9 bases are shared with TRBD2. CDR1 SGHRS and CDR2 YFSETQ come from the germline V gene. The CDR3 runs 15 residues. The junction had 6 bases not matched to a gene; V was cut back by 4 bases and J by 5 bases.

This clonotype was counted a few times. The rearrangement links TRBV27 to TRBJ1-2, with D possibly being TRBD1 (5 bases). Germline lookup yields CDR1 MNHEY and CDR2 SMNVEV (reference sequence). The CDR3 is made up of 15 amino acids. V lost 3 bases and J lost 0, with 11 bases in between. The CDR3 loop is CASSFGDRANYGYTF. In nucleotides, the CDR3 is TGTGCCAGCAGTTTTGGGGACCGAGCTAACTATGGCTACACCTTC.

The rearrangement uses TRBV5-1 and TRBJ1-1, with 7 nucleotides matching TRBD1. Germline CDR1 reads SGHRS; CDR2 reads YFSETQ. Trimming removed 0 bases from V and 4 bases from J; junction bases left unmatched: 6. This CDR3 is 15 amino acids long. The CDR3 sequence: CASSLEDRRSTEAFF. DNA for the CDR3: TGCGCCAGCAGCTTGGAGGACAGGCGGAGCACTGAAGCTTTCTTT.

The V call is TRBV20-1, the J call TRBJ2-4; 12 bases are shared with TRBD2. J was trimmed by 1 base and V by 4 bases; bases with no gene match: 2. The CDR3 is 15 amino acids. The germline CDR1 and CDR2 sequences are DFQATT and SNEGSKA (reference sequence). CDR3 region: CSATSGGAAKNIQYF. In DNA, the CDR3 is TGCAGTGCTACTAGCGGGGGGGCGGCCAAAAACATTCAGTACTTC.

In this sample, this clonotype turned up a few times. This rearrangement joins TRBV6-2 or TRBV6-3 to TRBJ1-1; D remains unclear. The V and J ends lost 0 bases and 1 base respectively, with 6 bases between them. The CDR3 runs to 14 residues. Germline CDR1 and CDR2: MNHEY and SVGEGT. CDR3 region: CASSYSSRNTEAFF. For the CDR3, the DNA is TGTGCCAGCAGTTACTCGAGCAGGAACACTGAAGCTTTCTTT.

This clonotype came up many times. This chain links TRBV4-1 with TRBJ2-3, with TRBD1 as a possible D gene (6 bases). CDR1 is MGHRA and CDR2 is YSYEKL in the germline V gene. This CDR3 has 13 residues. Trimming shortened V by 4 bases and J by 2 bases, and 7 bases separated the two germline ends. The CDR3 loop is CASSRDTTDTQYF. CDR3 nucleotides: TGCGCCAGCAGCCGGGACACCACAGATACGCAGTATTTT.

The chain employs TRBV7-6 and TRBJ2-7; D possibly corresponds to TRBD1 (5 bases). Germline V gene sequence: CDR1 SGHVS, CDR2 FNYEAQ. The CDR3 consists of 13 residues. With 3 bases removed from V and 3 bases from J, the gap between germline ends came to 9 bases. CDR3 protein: CASSFQGIYEQYF. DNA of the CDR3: TGTGCCAGCAGCTTTCAGGGAATCTACGAGCAGTACTTC.

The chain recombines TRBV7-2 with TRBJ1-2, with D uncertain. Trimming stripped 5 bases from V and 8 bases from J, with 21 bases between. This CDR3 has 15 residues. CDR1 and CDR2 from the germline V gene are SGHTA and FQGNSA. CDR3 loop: CASSRTYGGAGGYTF. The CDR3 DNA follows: TGTGCCAGCAGCCGCACGTACGGTGGCGCGGGAGGCTACACCTTC.

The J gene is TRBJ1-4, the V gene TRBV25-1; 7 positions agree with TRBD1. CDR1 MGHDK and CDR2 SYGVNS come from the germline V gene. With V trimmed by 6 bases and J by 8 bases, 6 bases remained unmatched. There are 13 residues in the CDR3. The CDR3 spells CASSQEGAEKLFF. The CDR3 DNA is TGTGCCAGCAGCCAGGAGGGGGCAGAAAAACTGTTTTTT.

CDR3 bases: TGCGCCAGCAGCCAGGACAGGGTGAACACCGGGGAGCTGTTTTTT. This translates into CASSQDRVNTGELFF. The chain combines TRBV5-1 with TRBJ2-2; 8 bases line up with TRBD1. V was pared by 4 bases and J by 1 base, with 3 bases of the junction left unmatched. Germline CDR1 is SGHRS and CDR2 is YFSETQ. There are 15 residues in the CDR3.